The clone carrying this TCR beta chain came up a few times. Its antigen is still unknown. It was about 9.4 milliliters of peripheral blood that were drawn from each donor. Each sample yielded at least 7 million isolated PBMCs. This record comes from a study of blood T cells in healthy people across ages. Study outcomes and limitations: Diversity was higher, and naive CD4+ cells more numerous, in long-lived donors than in aged donors. While age rose, TCR beta diversity per million T cells dropped in a roughly linear way.

A second roughly 6 to 12 cycle PCR used barcoded and J-beta primers. TCRdb recomputed calls from the 5' RACE reads with MiXCR, one row per CDR3 protein. The table has roughly 790,000 distinct CDR3 sequences, around 40% seen once; the top ten hold under 25%. This TCR came from an older woman in good health. The sample was blood.

For the CDR3, the DNA is TGTGCCAGCAGTGTCGGGACAGCGACTAACTATGGCTACACCTTC. Protein: CASSVGTATNYGYTF. V usage is TRBV2 and J usage is TRBJ1-2, with 7 bases identical to TRBD1. V lost 4 bases to trimming and J lost 0 bases; unmatched junction nucleotides: 5. This CDR3 region has 15 residues. From germline, CDR1 is SNHLY and CDR2 FYNNEI.